A selection of T cell receptor beta chains follows, all from one sample in a study of blood T cell repertoires in COVID-19. Only in-frame clones appear in the TCRdb table, and some are missing; sequencing was by immunoSEQ multiplex PCR. The sample carries 120,000 to 150,000 clones, around 84% recorded once. Source material: PBMCs or T cells enriched from blood (not recorded which). The origin of the receptors is a woman between 45 and 65 years old who had been exposed to COVID-19. CDR3s include the opening cysteine and the closing phenylalanine or tryptophan. A D gene is named only where the DNA matches it firmly. Clone size is stated in some rows and not others, as once, few, many or a class when expanded.

d_call | j_call | clone_size | v_call | cdr3_length | cdr3_aa | cdr3_nt
TRBD2 | TRBJ2-1 | - | TRBV6-4 | 15 | CASSGERGGPYEQFF | TGTGCCAGCAGTGGGGAGCGGGGGGGCCCCTATGAGCAGTTCTTC
TRBD1 | TRBJ1-2 | - | TRBV7-9 | 15 | CASSPGTELNYGYTF | TGTGCCAGCAGCCCTGGGACAGAACTTAACTATGGCTACACCTTC
TRBD1 | TRBJ1-5 | once | TRBV6-5 | 14 | CASSRQGKDQPQHF | TGTGCCAGCAGTCGACAGGGGAAGGATCAGCCCCAGCATTTT
TRBD2 | TRBJ2-1 | - | TRBV29-1 | 14 | CSAGSGTSYNEQFF | TGCAGCGCTGGGAGCGGGACTTCTTACAATGAGCAGTTCTTC
- | TRBJ1-5 | many | TRBV12-5 | 17 | CASGYVLFQGRDQPQHF | TGTGCTAGTGGTTATGTTTTATTTCAGGGTCGGGATCAGCCCCAGCATTTT
TRBD2 | TRBJ2-3 | - | TRBV5-4 | 17 | CASSLGVAGGHPDTQYF | TGTGCCAGCAGCTTGGGGGTTGCGGGGGGGCATCCGGATACGCAGTATTTT
TRBD1 | TRBJ1-4 | few | TRBV3-1/TRBV3-2 | 15 | CASSAQGTLNEKLFF | TGTGCCAGCAGCGCACAGGGGACTCTTAATGAAAAACTGTTTTTT
- | TRBJ1-1 | - | TRBV6-5 | 12 | CASSRGSTEAFF | TGTGCCAGCAGCCGGGGGAGCACTGAAGCTTTCTTT
- | TRBJ1-6 | - | TRBV10-3 | 12 | CAIQAGGKALHF | TGTGCCATCCAAGCGGGGGGGAAGGCCCTCCACTTT
- | TRBJ1-1 | - | TRBV5-1 | 17 | CASSLTQRGGVNTEAFF | TGCGCCAGCAGCTTGACCCAGCGAGGGGGAGTGAACACTGAAGCTTTCTTT
- | TRBJ2-1 | - | TRBV5-4 | 16 | CASSPSGHTVGNEQFF | TGTGCCAGCAGCCCATCGGGACACACAGTAGGCAATGAGCAGTTCTTC
- | TRBJ2-1 | few | TRBV14 | 17 | CASSQDQRRLGANEQFF | TGTGCCAGCAGCCAAGATCAAAGACGGCTAGGGGCCAATGAGCAGTTCTTC
- | TRBJ1-2 | - | TRBV7-2 | 13 | CASRFPSGYGYTF | TGTGCCAGCAGATTCCCCTCGGGGTATGGCTACACCTTC
TRBD2 | TRBJ2-1 | - | TRBV7-9 | 14 | CASTAGLAGVEQFF | TGTGCCAGCACGGCGGGACTAGCGGGAGTTGAGCAGTTCTTC
- | TRBJ1-5 | - | TRBV6-1 | 15 | CASSEARGGNQPQHF | TGTGCCAGCAGCGAAGCTAGGGGAGGGAATCAGCCCCAGCATTTT
- | TRBJ2-4 | - | TRBV27 | 17 | CASSTTQTFLAKNIQYF | TGTGCCAGCAGTACAACCCAAACCTTTCTAGCCAAAAACATTCAGTACTTC
- | TRBJ1-4 | - | TRBV9 | 15 | CASSTRGERDEKLFF | TGTGCCAGCAGTACACGGGGGGAACGGGATGAAAAACTGTTTTTT
- | TRBJ1-3 | - | TRBV7-2 | 12 | CASSLRGNTIYF | TGTGCCAGCAGCTTACGGGGAAACACCATATATTTT
- | TRBJ1-6 | - | TRBV12-3/TRBV12-4 | 12 | CASSFSNSPLHF | TGTGCCAGCAGTTTTTCGAATTCACCCCTCCACTTT
- | TRBJ1-1 | - | TRBV12-3/TRBV12-4 | 12 | CASSLKGGLAFF | TGTGCCAGCAGTTTAAAGGGAGGACTGGCTTTCTTT
- | TRBJ2-7 | - | TRBV7-2 | 14 | CASSPGRELYEQYF | TGTGCCAGCAGCCCCGGTCGGGAGCTTTACGAGCAGTACTTC
- | TRBJ2-5 | - | TRBV5-4 | 13 | CASSLDQSETQYF | TGTGCCAGCAGCCTTGATCAGTCGGAGACCCAGTACTTC
- | TRBJ2-1 | - | TRBV5-1 | 15 | CASSSSLSSYNEQFF | TGCGCCAGCAGCTCTAGCCTGAGCTCCTACAATGAGCAGTTCTTC
- | TRBJ1-5 | many | TRBV6-5 | 15 | CASSPEGTTNQPQHF | TGTGCCAGCAGCCCGGAAGGGACAACAAACCAGCCCCAGCATTTT
TRBD2 | TRBJ2-1 | once | TRBV9 | 15 | CASSVSGGQANEQFF | TGTGCCAGCAGCGTATCGGGAGGGCAAGCGAATGAGCAGTTCTTC
TRBD1 | TRBJ1-5 | - | TRBV19 | 15 | CASSIGTGANQPQHF | TGTGCCAGTAGTATTGGGACAGGGGCAAATCAGCCCCAGCATTTT
TRBD2 | TRBJ2-5 | - | TRBV5-1 | 15 | CASTSLAGTQETQYF | TGCGCCAGCACTAGCCTAGCGGGCACCCAAGAGACCCAGTACTTC
TRBD1 | TRBJ2-1 | - | TRBV6-1 | 18 | CASSEGERVLGQGNEQFF | TGTGCCAGCAGTGAAGGAGAAAGGGTACTTGGACAGGGCAATGAGCAGTTCTTC
TRBD2 | TRBJ2-7 | - | TRBV4-3 | 14 | CASSLAGGPYEQYF | TGCGCCAGCAGCTTAGCGGGAGGGCCCTACGAGCAGTACTTC
TRBD2 | TRBJ2-1 | - | TRBV5-5 | 13 | CASGLAVYNEQFF | TGTGCCAGCGGGCTAGCGGTTTACAATGAGCAGTTCTTC
- | TRBJ2-1 | - | TRBV19 | 16 | CASSESAGLLANEQFF | TGTGCCAGTAGTGAATCGGCGGGTCTCTTAGCTAATGAGCAGTTCTTC
TRBD2 | TRBJ2-1 | - | TRBV4-2 | 17 | CASSQLAGGPPYNEQFF | TGTGCCAGCAGCCAGCTAGCGGGGGGGCCCCCCTACAATGAGCAGTTCTTC
- | TRBJ1-5 | - | TRBV12-5 | 22 | CASGYQFWRLTHEPYSNQPQHF | TGTGCTAGTGGTTACCAATTTTGGCGGTTAACGCACGAGCCTTATAGCAATCAGCCCCAGCATTTT
- | TRBJ1-5 | few | TRBV7-9 | 14 | CASSSGGSGEPQHF | TGTGCCAGCAGCTCCGGGGGGTCTGGTGAGCCCCAGCATTTT
TRBD1 | TRBJ2-7 | - | TRBV6-5 | 15 | CASSLQGAHSYEQYF | TGTGCCAGCAGCCTCCAGGGGGCCCACTCCTACGAGCAGTACTTC
- | TRBJ2-7 | - | TRBV19 | 14 | CASSLTPSSYEQYF | TGTGCCAGTAGTCTCACACCAAGCTCCTACGAGCAGTACTTC
TRBD1 | TRBJ1-4 | - | TRBV19 | 14 | CATNRGATNEKLFF | TGTGCCACCAACAGGGGGGCAACTAATGAAAAACTGTTTTTT
TRBD1 | TRBJ1-1 | - | TRBV19 | 16 | CASSVQGMQGNTEAFF | TGTGCCAGTAGTGTACAGGGGATGCAGGGGAACACTGAAGCTTTCTTT
TRBD1 | TRBJ2-7 | - | TRBV29-1 | 13 | CSVVGQGGYEQYF | TGCAGCGTTGTGGGACAGGGGGGCTACGAGCAGTACTTC
TRBD1 | TRBJ1-2 | - | TRBV3-1/TRBV3-2 | 15 | CASSQGGTGLYGYTF | TGTGCCAGCAGCCAAGGCGGGACAGGACTTTATGGCTACACCTTC
TRBD1 | TRBJ1-5 | - | TRBV27 | 16 | CASSLGTGVGNQPQHF | TGTGCCAGCAGTTTAGGTACAGGGGTGGGCAATCAGCCCCAGCATTTT
TRBD1 | TRBJ2-4 | - | TRBV5-4 | 16 | CASTITGGWAKNIQYF | TGTGCCAGCACCATTACAGGGGGTTGGGCCAAAAACATTCAGTACTTC
TRBD1 | TRBJ2-7 | - | TRBV29-1 | 15 | CSVEGETGNLYEQYF | TGCAGCGTTGAAGGTGAGACAGGGAATCTATACGAGCAGTACTTC
- | TRBJ2-1 | once | TRBV12-2 | 17 | CASRPQTGLAMNNEQFF | TGTGCAAGTCGCCCCCAGACTGGACTAGCGATGAACAATGAGCAGTTCTTC
- | TRBJ1-2 | - | TRBV5-8 | 12 | CASSLRGSGYTF | TGTGCCAGCAGCTTGAGAGGGTCTGGCTACACCTTC
TRBD1 | TRBJ2-1 | - | TRBV29-1 | 15 | CSIPGQGNSYNEQFF | TGCAGCATCCCAGGACAGGGAAACTCCTACAATGAGCAGTTCTTC
- | TRBJ1-5 | - | TRBV19 | 14 | CATANGGRDQPQHF | TGTGCCACCGCGAATGGGGGCAGGGATCAGCCCCAGCATTTT
- | TRBJ2-3 | - | TRBV11-2 | 11 | CASSLAETQYF | TGTGCCAGCAGCTTAGCGGAGACGCAGTATTTT
TRBD2 | TRBJ2-5 | - | TRBV7-8 | 15 | CASSHLAGGQETQYF | TGTGCCAGCAGCCACCTAGCGGGGGGCCAAGAGACCCAGTACTTC
- | TRBJ1-5 | once | TRBV7-9 | 16 | CASSLVSGHSNQPQHF | TGTGCCAGCAGCTTAGTAAGTGGGCATAGCAATCAGCCCCAGCATTTT
- | TRBJ2-5 | - | TRBV7-3 | 13 | CASSFSRAETQYF | TGTGCCAGCAGCTTCTCTCGAGCAGAGACCCAGTACTTC
TRBD1 | TRBJ2-2 | - | TRBV2 | 15 | CASRAGTGVNGPLFF | TGTGCCAGCAGAGCCGGGACAGGGGTGAACGGGCCACTGTTTTTT
- | TRBJ2-2 | - | TRBV6-5 | 16 | CASSYSRRRLTGELFF | TGTGCCAGCAGTTACAGCCGGAGGAGGTTGACCGGGGAGCTGTTTTTT